The present entry profiles one TCR beta chain with its context. Its cognate antigen is unknown. J was trimmed by 7 bases and V by 7 bases; bases with no gene match: 20. This CDR3 contains 17 residues. CDR1 is LNHDA and CDR2 is SQIVND in the germline V gene (reference sequence). This sample was included in a study of shared clonotypes between healthy human individuals. Across the whole study: Three CD4 naive, three CD4 memory, two CD8 naive and one CD8 memory plate were used per donor.

Assay: immunoSEQ multiplex PCR; the TCRdb copy retains only in-frame clones and omits some. Of about 2.4 million clones in the sample, just over 90% were seen once. General study points: Estimated clonotype richness was generally higher in naive than memory subsets. Between a few donors, naive CD4 clonotypes were shared at a level of roughly 5.5%. An effect of sequencing depth on clonotype sharing among donors was expected.

The sample consisted of naive CD4+ T cells sorted from blood. Subset given: CD45RA+ positively selected. The receptor's source is a young man in good health. The V gene is TRBV19, the J gene TRBJ1-1; 8 positions agree with TRBD1. CDR3 DNA: TGTGCCAGTATCCCTTCCCGGGGCAGGGGGCGAGTCTTTGAAGCTTTCTTT. The encoded protein is CASIPSRGRGRVFEAFF. The full variable domain, in which reference TRBV19 and TRBJ1-1 provide the parts outside the CDR3, is DGGITQSPKYLFRKEGQNVTLSCEQNLNHDAMYWYRQDPGQGLRLIYYSQIVNDFQKGDIAEGYSVSREKKESFPLTVTSAQKNPTAFYLCASIPSRGRGRVFEAFFGQGTRLTVV.